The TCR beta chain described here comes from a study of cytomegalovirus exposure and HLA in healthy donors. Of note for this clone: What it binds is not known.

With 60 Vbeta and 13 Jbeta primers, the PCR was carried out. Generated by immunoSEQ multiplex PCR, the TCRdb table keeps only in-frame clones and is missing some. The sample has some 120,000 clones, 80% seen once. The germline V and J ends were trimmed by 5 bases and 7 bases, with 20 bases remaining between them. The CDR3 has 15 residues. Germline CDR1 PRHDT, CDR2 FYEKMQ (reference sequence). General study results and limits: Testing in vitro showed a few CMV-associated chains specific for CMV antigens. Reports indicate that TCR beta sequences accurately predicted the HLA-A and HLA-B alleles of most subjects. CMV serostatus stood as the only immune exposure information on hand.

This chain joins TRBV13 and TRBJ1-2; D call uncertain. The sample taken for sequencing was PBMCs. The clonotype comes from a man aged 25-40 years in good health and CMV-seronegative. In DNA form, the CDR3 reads TGTGCCAGCAGCCTGCCGCGCGGTTCGTCCGTTGGCTACACCTTC. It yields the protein CASSLPRGSSVGYTF.